The entry below describes one T cell receptor (beta chain). Germline V lookup: CDR1 GTSNPN, CDR2 SVGIG (reference sequence). This CDR3 contains 16 residues. The ends lost 2 bases at V and 4 bases at J; junction bases unmatched: 8. This sample is part of a study of blood T cell repertoires in COVID-19. Overall study context: From the United States, Italy and Spain came samples of acute and convalescent COVID-19.

Profiling relied on immunoSEQ multiplex PCR, and the TCRdb table lists in-frame clones only, not all of them. Seen here are around 160,000 clones, 85% to 90% observed once, and the top ten hold 2.3%. Sequenced: peripheral blood. The chain is built from TRBV30 and TRBJ2-7; 13 bases are a match to TRBD2. This receptor was obtained from a human donor in a cohort sampled during active COVID-19. CDR3 protein: CAWSSPMTSGGYEQYF. In nucleotides, the CDR3 is TGTGCCTGGAGTTCACCGATGACTAGCGGGGGGTACGAGCAGTACTTC.